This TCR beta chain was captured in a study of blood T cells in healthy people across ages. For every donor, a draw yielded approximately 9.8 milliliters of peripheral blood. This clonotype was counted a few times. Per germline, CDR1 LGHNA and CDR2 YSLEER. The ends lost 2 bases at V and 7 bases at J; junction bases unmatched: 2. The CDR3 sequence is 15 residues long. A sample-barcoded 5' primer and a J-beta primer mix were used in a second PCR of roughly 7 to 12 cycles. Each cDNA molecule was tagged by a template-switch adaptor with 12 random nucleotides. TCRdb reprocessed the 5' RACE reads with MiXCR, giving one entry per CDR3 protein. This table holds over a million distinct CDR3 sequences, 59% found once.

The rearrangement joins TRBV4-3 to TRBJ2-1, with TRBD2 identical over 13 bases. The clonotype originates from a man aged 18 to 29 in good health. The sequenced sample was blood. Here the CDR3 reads CASSQTSGGGNEQFF. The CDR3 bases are TGCGCCAGCAGCCAAACTAGCGGGGGGGGAAATGAGCAGTTCTTC.